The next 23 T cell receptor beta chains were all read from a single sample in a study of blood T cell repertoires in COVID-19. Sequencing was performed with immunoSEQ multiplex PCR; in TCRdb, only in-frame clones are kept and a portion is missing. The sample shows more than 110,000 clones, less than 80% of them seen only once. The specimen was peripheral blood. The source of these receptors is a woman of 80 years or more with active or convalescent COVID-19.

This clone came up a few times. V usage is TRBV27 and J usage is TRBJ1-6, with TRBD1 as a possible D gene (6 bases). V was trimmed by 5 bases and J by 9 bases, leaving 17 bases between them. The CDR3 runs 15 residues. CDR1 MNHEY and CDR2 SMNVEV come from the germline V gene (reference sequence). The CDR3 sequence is CASSRSGDKGSPLHF. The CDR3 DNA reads TGTGCCAGCAGTAGATCAGGGGACAAGGGTTCACCCCTCCACTTT.

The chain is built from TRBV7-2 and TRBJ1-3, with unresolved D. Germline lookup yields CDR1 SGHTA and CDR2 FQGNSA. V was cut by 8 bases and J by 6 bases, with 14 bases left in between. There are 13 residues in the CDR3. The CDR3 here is CASAHIPLNTIYF. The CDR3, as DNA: TGTGCCAGCGCACATATCCCCTTAAACACCATATATTTT.

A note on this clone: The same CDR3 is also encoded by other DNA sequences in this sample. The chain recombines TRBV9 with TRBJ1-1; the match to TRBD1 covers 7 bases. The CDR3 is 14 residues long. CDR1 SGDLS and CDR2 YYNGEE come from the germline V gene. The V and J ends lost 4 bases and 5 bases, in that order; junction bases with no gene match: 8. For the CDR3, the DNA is TGTGCCAGCAGCTCACGGACAGGAAATACTGAAGCTTTCTTT. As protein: CASSSRTGNTEAFF.

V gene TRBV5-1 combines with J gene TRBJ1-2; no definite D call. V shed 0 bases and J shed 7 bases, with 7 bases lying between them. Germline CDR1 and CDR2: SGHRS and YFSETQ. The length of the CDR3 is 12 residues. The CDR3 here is CASSLAGFGYTF. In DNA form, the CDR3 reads TGCGCCAGCAGCTTGGCCGGTTTTGGCTACACCTTC.

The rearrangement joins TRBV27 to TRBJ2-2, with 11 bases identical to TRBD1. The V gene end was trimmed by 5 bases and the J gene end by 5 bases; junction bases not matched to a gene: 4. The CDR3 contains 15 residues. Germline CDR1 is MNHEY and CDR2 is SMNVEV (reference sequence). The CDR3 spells CASSAGTGGTGELFF. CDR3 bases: TGTGCCAGCAGTGCCGGGACAGGGGGGACCGGGGAGCTGTTTTTT.

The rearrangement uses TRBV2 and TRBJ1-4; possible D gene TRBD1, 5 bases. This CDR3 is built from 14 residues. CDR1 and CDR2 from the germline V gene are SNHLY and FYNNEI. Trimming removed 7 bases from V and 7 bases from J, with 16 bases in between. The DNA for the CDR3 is TGTGCCAGCACTTCAGGGCAGGGTCGTGAAAAACTGTTTTTT. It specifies CASTSGQGREKLFF.

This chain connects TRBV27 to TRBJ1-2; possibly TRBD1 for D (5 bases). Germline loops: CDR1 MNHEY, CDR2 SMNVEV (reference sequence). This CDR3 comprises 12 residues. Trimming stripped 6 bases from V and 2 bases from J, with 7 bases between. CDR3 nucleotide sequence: TGTGCCAGCAGCGGACAAAACTATGGCTACACCTTC. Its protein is CASSGQNYGYTF.

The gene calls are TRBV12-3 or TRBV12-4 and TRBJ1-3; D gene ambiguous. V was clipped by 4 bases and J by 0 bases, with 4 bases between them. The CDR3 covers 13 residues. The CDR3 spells CASSYNSGNTIYF. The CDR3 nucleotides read TGTGCCAGCAGTTACAACTCTGGAAACACCATATATTTT.

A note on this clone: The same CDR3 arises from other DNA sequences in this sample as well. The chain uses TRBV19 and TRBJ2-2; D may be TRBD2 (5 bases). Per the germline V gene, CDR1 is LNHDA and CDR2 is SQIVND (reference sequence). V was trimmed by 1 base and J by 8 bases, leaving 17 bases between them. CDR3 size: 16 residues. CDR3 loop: CASSIGSGFYAGELFF. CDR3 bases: TGTGCCAGTAGTATAGGGTCGGGGTTTTATGCAGGGGAGCTGTTTTTT.

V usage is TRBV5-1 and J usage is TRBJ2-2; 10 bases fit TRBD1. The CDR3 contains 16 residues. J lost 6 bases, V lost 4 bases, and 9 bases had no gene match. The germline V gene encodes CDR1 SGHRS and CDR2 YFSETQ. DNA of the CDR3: TGCGCCAGCAGCCGACAGGGGGCTATCGTATCCGGGGAGCTGTTTTTT. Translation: CASSRQGAIVSGELFF. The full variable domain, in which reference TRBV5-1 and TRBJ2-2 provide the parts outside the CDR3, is KAGVTQTPRYLIKTRGQQVTLSCSPISGHRSVSWYQQTPGQGLQFLFEYFSETQRNKGNFPGRFSGRQFSNSRSEMNVSTLELGDSALYLCASSRQGAIVSGELFFGEGSRLTVL.

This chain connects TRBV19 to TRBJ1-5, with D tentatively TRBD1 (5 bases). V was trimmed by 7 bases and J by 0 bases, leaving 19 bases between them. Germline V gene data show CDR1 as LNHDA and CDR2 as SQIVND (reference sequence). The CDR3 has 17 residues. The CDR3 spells CASKTTGRGYSNQPQHF. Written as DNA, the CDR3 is TGTGCCAGTAAGACGACCGGTAGGGGTTATAGCAATCAGCCCCAGCATTTT.

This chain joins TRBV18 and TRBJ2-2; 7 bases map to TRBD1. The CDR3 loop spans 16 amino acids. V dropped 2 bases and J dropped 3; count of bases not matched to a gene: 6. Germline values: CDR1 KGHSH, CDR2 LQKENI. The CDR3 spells CASSPYTGADTGELFF. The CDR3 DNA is TGTGCCAGCTCACCATATACAGGGGCGGACACCGGGGAGCTGTTTTTT.

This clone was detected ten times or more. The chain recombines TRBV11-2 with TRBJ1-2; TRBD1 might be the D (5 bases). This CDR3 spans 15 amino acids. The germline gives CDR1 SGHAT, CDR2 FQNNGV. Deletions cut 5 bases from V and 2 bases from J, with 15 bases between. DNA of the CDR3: TGTGCCAGCAGCCCAATAGCGGGGCGAAACTATGGCTACACCTTC. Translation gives CASSPIAGRNYGYTF.

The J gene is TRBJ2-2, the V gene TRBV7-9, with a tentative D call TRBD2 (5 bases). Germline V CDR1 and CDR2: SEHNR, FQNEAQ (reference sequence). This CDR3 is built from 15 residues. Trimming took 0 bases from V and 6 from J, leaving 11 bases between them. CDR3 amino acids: CASSLAPPGSGELFF. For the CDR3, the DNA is TGTGCCAGCAGCTTAGCCCCCCCGGGGTCCGGGGAGCTGTTTTTT.

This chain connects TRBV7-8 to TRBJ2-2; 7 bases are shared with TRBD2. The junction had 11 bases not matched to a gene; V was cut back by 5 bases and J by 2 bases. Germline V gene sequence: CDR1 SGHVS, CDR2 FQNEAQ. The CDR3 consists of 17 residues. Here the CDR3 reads CASSHILGRDNTGELFF. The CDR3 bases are TGTGCCAGCAGCCACATCCTAGGGAGGGATAACACCGGGGAGCTGTTTTTT.

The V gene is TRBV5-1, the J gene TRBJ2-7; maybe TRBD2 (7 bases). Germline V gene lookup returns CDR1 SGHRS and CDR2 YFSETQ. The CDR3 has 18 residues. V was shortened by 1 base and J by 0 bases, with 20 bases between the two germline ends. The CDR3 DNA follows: TGCGCCAGCAGCTTGTGGGGGGGTAGGACAGCAAGCTCCTACGAGCAGTACTTC. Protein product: CASSLWGGRTASSYEQYF.

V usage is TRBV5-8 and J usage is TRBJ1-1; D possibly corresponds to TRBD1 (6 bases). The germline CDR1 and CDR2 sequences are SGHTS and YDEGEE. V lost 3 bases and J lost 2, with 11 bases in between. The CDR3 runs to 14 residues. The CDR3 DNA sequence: TGTGCCAGCAGCTACCCGACAGGAAACACTGAAGCTTTCTTT. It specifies CASSYPTGNTEAFF.

Written as DNA, the CDR3 is TGTGCCAGCAGCTTGAACAGGGGGCCAGGCGAGCAGTACTTC. Translation gives CASSLNRGPGEQYF. The J gene is TRBJ2-7, the V gene TRBV7-2; 9 positions match TRBD1. The CDR3 contains 14 residues. Trimming cost V 3 bases and J 6 bases; bases outside gene matches: 6. Germline CDR1 is SGHTA and CDR2 is FQGNSA.

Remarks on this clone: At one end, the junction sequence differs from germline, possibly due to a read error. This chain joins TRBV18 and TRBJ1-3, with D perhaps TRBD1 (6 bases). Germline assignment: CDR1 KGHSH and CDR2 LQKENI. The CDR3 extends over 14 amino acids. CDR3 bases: TGTGCCAGCTCACAGACAGGCGGTGGAGACACCATATATTTT. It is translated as CASSQTGGGDTIYF. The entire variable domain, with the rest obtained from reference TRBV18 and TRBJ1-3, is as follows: NAGVMQNPRHLVRRRGQEARLRCSPMKGHSHVYWYRQLPEEGLKFMVYLQKENIIDESGMPKERFSAEFPKEGPSILRIQQVVRGDSAAYFCASSQTGGGDTIYFGEGSWLTVV.

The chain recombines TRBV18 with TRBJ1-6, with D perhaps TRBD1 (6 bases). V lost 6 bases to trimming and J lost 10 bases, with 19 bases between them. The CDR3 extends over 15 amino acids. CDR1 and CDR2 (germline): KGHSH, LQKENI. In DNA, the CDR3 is TGTGCCAGCTCTCTAAATCAGGGGTCGGGGTCACCCCTCCACTTT. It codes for CASSLNQGSGSPLHF.

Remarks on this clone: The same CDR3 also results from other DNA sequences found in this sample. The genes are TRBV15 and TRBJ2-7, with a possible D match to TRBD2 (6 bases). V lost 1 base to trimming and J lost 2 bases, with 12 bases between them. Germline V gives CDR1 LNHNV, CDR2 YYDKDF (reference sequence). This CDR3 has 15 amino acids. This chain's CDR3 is CATSRGTGGTYEQYF. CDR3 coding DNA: TGTGCCACCAGCAGAGGAACAGGCGGGACCTACGAGCAGTACTTC. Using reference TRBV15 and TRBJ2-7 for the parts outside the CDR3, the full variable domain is DAMVIQNPRYQVTQFGKPVTLSCSQTLNHNVMYWYQQKSSQAPKLLFHYYDKDFNNEADTPDNFQSRRPNTSFCFLDIRSPGLGDTAMYLCATSRGTGGTYEQYFGPGTRLTVT.

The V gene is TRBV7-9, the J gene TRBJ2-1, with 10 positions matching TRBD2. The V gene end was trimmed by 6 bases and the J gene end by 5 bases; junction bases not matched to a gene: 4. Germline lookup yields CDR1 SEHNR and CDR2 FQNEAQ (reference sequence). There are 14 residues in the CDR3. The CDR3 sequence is CASSLAGADNEQFF. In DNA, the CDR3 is TGTGCCAGCAGTCTAGCGGGGGCCGACAATGAGCAGTTCTTC.

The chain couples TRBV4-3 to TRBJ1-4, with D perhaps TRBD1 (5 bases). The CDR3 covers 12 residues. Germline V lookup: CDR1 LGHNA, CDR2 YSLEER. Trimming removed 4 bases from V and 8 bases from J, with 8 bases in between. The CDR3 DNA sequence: TGCGCCAGCAGCCTCTCAGGGGAAAAACTGTTTTTT. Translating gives CASSLSGEKLFF.